This TCR beta chain originates from a study of cytomegalovirus exposure and HLA in healthy donors (dated by TCRdb to 2016 to 2017). Some background on the complete study: An earlier analysis of 550 to 700 of the donors reported about 250 Gb of sequence data and around 110 million unique TCR beta sequences from roughly 200 million T cells. Among the approximately 420 genotyped donors, approximately 77% belonged to the genetic ancestry cluster associated with self-reported Caucasian donors. Typing coverage differed by locus: A, B, C, DRB1 and DQB1 were typed in roughly 620-640 donors, DQA1 in about 500, DPA1 in over 600, and DPB1 in 450 to 480. A later genetic analysis took genome-wide SNP genotypes for about three fifths of the roughly 670 donors and used that subset as a discovery cohort. Roughly 310 gigabases of sequencing data and some 85 million unique TCR sequences were included in an early release covering about 700 HLA-typed donors. All discovery cohort repertoires had been generated on a single sequencing platform. Rather than drawing on any new phenotypic data, the later analysis identified candidate immune exposures from TCR beta sequences and the way those sequences occurred across donors. The study combined high-throughput TCR immunosequencing, statistical association of individual TCRs with disease status, and machine learning to predict cytomegalovirus infection status. A later analysis re-analyzed previously published TCR beta repertoires from 550 to 700 donors and added high-resolution HLA genotyping to study TCR occurrence patterns. Across approximately 420 genotyped donors of the cohort, an average of about 220,000 unique TCR beta nucleotide sequences per donor were sequenced, and roughly a sixth of those sequences were non-productive. About 5 DR-DQ haplotypes were handled as single units for association and clustering, since linkage in the cohort was strong. The study profiled the T cell repertoires of hundreds of subjects by immunosequencing and related them to cytomegalovirus serostatus. Both class I and class II loci were covered by HLA typing, at four-digit resolution. The study was designed to test whether signatures of past pathogen exposure could be identified by cataloging public T cell receptors. In addition to the first cohort of 650 to 800 subjects, a separate validation cohort of 120 different subjects was used. To decide whether each TCR beta V gene segment behaved as functional or pseudogenic, an earlier analysis of some 600 of the donors relied on high-throughput TCR beta sequencing. Donor age, sex, ethnicity and CMV serostatus were compiled together with the repertoire data.

V is reduced by 9 bases and J by 1 base, leaving a spacing of 14 bases between them. Taken from the germline V gene, the CDR1 and CDR2 loops are SNHLY and FYNNEI. The CDR3 runs 14 amino acids, cysteine and phenylalanine included. Just CDR3 DNA is preserved here, 42 bases in frame from base 1. Library prep was done by the immunoSEQ multiplex PCR assay. The multiplex PCR relied on a mix of 60 forward primers for TCR Vbeta segments and 13 reverse primers for TCR Jbeta segments. The CDR3 region of rearranged TCR beta genes was amplified from genomic DNA by a multiplex PCR assay. The amplified TCR beta libraries were sequenced on the Illumina HiSeq System as 87-base-pair reads. Regarding the original processing steps: In a later analysis, 80 million or so unique TCR beta chains were counted across the approximately 670 repertoires, and roughly 10 million of these chains were shared by at least two donors. Raw reads were error-corrected and collapsed into unique sequences by a nearest-neighbor algorithm in which closely related sequences were merged to remove PCR and sequencing errors. CDR3 sequences were aligned to IMGT reference sequences to assign V, D and J gene segments. Each retained sequence needed at least a six-nucleotide match to both a V gene segment and a J gene segment. Rearrangements were classified as productive when the CDR3 lacked stop codons and remained in frame with V and J, and all other rearrangements were classified as non-productive. CDR3 was defined by IMGT convention, running from the second conserved V-encoded cysteine to the conserved J-encoded phenylalanine. The earlier analysis of fewer than 700 of the donors excluded sequences that lacked an unambiguous match to a single V gene segment. In an earlier analysis of 500 to 750 of the donors, V segments were called functional above 56.7% productive rearrangements and were called segregating when the between-donor standard deviation exceeded 5%. A statistical classification framework was developed to diagnose cytomegalovirus status using the catalog of TCR beta chain sequences. In a later analysis, V and J genes were assigned by comparing TCR nucleotide sequences against IMGT/GENE-DB human TR gene sequences. A later analysis assigned CDR3 sequences and most-parsimonious VDJ recombination scenarios with the TCRdist pipeline. In a later analysis, each TCR beta chain was defined by its CDR3 amino acid sequence together with its V-gene family, and reads lacking a unique V-gene family were excluded. As a way to deal with suspected cross-contamination and a sequencing artifact, a later analysis dropped 592 nucleotide sequences that were highly shared and had low generation probability. In a later analysis, a clonal expansion index for each public chain was calculated from normalized within-repertoire ranks of inferred template counts. In a later analysis, generation probabilities were computed using a VDJ recombination model fitted to out-of-frame rearrangements, and the results were checked against IGoR. Hypergeometric tests were used in a later analysis to score TCR-TCR, TCR-HLA and TCR-CMV co-occurrence, with a repertoire-size bias correction applied to the TCR pairs. False discovery rates were estimated in a later analysis by permuting HLA or CMV assignments 20 times. A later analysis grouped co-occurring TCRs with DBSCAN, adding TCRdist sequence similarity when clustering within HLA-allele-positive subsets. Repertoires with fewer than 30,000 or more than 120,000 public chains, plus five repertoires with anomalous nucleotide sharing, were excluded from co-occurrence clustering. The clones in this table, taken by TCRdb from immuneACCESS, are in-frame only. Not every clone is retained; where verified, under half of the shortfall comes from an unresolved V gene, and the cause of the rest is unknown. Clone size and V and J calls were adopted from that table, with D and trimming inferred from the DNA. This sample's table has entries for about 160,000 clones. Of the sample, roughly 1.3% falls within the top ten clones.

A remark on this clone: The antigen this receptor binds is unknown.

The full study reports these points: Sequencing depth was assumed to be roughly uniform across donors in the presence/absence analyses, though that assumption may not hold. In an earlier analysis of several hundred of the donors, most TCR beta V segments were observed in productive rearrangements about 90% or about 30% of the time, broadly matching IMGT annotations. A further reported finding was that TCR beta sequences accurately predicted the HLA-A and HLA-B alleles for most subjects in the first cohort. Strong co-occurrence of HLA alleles, especially DR and DQ, made assigning TCR associations to individual alleles difficult. According to a later genetic analysis, donors in an Asian-associated ancestry cluster had fewer N-insertions in productive TCRs than the roughly 670-donor mean. The authors suggested that the approach could potentially be extended to other disease states and immunological phenotypes. The classifier was reported to diagnose cytomegalovirus status with high specificity and sensitivity in both the original cohort and the validation cohort. The study listed 170 or so TCR beta chains as associated with cytomegalovirus. Most TCR sequences were observed very rarely across donors, whereas some public TCRs were present in many individuals. In a later analysis, the rate of TCR association differed among HLA loci, with DRB1 alleles having the most associated TCRs and HLA-C alleles having the fewest. A cluster of highly shared sequence variants was judged likely to be a technical artifact of the sequencing pipeline. The cohort was sequenced for TCR beta chains only, and without alpha or paired-chain data the features that could be detected were limited. In a later analysis, about 17,000 TCR beta sequences were associated with specific HLA alleles at a false discovery rate of 0.05. In a later analysis, HLA-associated TCR beta chains were found to be more clonally expanded and to have lower generation probabilities than equally common non-associated chains. The 87-base-pair reads could not distinguish some IMGT-functional V segments, including TRBV6-2 and TRBV6-3, so those segments were excluded. According to a later analysis, parvovirus B19, influenza, CMV and Epstein-Barr virus appeared linked to several top co-occurrence clusters. HLA typing was unavailable for some donors at each locus, so association tests used only the typed subset. Because counts were too low, roughly 17 rarely observed V segments, including chromosome 9 orphons, were left out of the earlier analysis of 587 of the donors. In vitro tests confirmed that a few of the cytomegalovirus-associated TCR beta chains recognize cytomegalovirus antigens. Most CMV-associated TCR beta chains appeared to be HLA-restricted in a later analysis, and the HLA associations seemed to be driven largely by CMV exposure. A later genetic analysis associated a missense DCLRE1C variant with V-gene and J-gene trimming of TCR beta chains, and an independent cohort replicated the association. Linkage disequilibrium might explain the correlated functional status among segregating V segments, but an unknown experimental factor could not be excluded. The only immune exposure information available for the cohort was CMV serostatus.

The cohort comprised 666 healthy bone marrow donors. All cohort members were sampled while nominally healthy, although unrecorded immune exposures were likely present. The donor was CMV seronegative and belonged to the group of over 300 seronegative cohort members. Every donor gave a peripheral blood sample, and the peripheral blood mononuclear cells from that sample were used for TCR beta sequencing. The Qiagen DNeasy Blood Extraction Kit was used to extract genomic DNA from the blood cell samples. This sequence uses TRBV2 and TRBJ2-3, with TRBD2 as a weak D call on 5 bases. The sequence derives from a woman aged 55-69 years in good health and CMV-seronegative. Sequencing used PBMCs. The DNA reads TGTGCCAGTACTCAAGGGAGTGGCACAGATACGCAGTATTTT. The translation is CASTQGSGTDTQYF. The entire variable domain, with the stretches around the CDR3 drawn from the reference TRBV2 and TRBJ2-3 proteins, is EPEVTQTPSHQVTQMGQEVILRCVPISNHLYFYWYRQILGQKVEFLVSFYNNEISEKSEIFDDQFSVERPDGSNFTLKIRSTKLEDSAMYFCASTQGSGTDTQYFGPGTRLTVL.